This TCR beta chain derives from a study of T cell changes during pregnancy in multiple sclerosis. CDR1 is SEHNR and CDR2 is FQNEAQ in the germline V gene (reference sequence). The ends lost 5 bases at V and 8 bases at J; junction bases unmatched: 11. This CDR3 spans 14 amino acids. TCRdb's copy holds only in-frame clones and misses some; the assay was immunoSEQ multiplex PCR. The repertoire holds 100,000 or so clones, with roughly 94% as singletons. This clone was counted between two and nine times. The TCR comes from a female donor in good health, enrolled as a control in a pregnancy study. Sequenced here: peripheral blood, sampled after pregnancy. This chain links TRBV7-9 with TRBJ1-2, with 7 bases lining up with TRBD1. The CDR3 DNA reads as TGTGCCAGCAGCCTCCACGACAGGGTGGGAGGCTACACCTTC. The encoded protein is CASSLHDRVGGYTF.